This T cell receptor (beta chain) was profiled in a study of regulatory T cells in long-lasting Graves disease. About the research overall: Under 3 months of antithyroid drugs had been taken by newly diagnosed Graves' patients.

Time point here: newly diagnosed GD, antithyroid drugs for less than 3 months. RNA extracted from PBMCs served as the sequencing template. Points from the study as a whole: More public clonotypes were shared by persistent patients (under 3,000) than by new patients (roughly 930). Persistent Graves' patients showed less TCR diversity than newly diagnosed patients showed.

HTBI primers from iRepertoire and Arm-PCR of CDR3 regions yielded the TCR beta libraries. TCRdb re-analysed the multiplex PCR reads in MiXCR, keeping a single row per CDR3 protein. The table lists fewer than 550,000 distinct CDR3 sequences, about 16% of them singletons, with roughly 25% in the top ten. This clonotype was seen a handful of times. Its specificity is not known. A further study also used this sample, focusing on T cells in Graves' hyperthyroidism and ophthalmopathy.

The sequence came from a woman between 40 and 65 years old with Graves disease. This sample comprised peripheral blood mononuclear cells (PBMCs), obtained at new diagnosis, from a patient treated with antithyroid drugs.

CDR3 DNA: TGCAGTGCTAGAGAGAGAACAGTGACGGGTGAAGCTTTCTTT. Protein: CSARERTVTGEAFF. The chain employs TRBV20-1 and TRBJ1-1; D is undetermined. CDR1 and CDR2 (germline): DFQATT, SNEGSKA (reference sequence). The V end lost 0 bases, the J end lost 7 bases, and 15 bases lay between the germline ends. The CDR3 length is 14 residues.